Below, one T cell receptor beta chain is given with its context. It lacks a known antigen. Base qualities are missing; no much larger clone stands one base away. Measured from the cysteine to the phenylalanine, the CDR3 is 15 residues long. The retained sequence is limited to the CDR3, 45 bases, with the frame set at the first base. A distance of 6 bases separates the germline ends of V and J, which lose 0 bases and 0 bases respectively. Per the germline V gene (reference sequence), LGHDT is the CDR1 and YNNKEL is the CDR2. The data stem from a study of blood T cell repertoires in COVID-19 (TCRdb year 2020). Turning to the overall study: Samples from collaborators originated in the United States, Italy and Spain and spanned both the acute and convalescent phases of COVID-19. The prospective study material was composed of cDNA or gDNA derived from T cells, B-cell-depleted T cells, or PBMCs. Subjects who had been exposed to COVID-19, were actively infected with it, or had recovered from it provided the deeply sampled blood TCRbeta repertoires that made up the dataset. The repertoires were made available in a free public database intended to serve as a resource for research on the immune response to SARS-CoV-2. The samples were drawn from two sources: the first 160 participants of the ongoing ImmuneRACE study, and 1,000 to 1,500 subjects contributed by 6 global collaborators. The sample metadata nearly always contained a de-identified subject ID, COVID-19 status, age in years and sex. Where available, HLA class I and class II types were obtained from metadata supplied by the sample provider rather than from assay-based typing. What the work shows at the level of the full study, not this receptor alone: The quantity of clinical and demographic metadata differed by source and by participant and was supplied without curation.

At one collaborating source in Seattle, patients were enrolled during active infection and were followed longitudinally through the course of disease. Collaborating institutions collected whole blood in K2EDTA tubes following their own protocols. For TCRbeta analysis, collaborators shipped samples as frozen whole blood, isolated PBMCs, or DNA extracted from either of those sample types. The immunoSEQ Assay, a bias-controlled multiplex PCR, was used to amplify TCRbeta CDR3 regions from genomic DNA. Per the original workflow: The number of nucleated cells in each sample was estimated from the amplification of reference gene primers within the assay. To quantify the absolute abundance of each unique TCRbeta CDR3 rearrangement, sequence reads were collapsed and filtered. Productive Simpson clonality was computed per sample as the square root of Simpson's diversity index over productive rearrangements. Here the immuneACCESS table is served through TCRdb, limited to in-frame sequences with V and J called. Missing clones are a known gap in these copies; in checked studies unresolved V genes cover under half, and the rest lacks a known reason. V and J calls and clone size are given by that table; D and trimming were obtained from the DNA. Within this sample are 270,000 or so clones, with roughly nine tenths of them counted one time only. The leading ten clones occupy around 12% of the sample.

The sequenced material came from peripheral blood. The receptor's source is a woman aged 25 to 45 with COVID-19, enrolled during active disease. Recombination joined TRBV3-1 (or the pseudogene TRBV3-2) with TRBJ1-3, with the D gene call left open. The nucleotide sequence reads TGTGCCAGCAGCCAAGATGGCATCTCTGGAAACACCATATATTTT. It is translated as CASSQDGISGNTIYF.